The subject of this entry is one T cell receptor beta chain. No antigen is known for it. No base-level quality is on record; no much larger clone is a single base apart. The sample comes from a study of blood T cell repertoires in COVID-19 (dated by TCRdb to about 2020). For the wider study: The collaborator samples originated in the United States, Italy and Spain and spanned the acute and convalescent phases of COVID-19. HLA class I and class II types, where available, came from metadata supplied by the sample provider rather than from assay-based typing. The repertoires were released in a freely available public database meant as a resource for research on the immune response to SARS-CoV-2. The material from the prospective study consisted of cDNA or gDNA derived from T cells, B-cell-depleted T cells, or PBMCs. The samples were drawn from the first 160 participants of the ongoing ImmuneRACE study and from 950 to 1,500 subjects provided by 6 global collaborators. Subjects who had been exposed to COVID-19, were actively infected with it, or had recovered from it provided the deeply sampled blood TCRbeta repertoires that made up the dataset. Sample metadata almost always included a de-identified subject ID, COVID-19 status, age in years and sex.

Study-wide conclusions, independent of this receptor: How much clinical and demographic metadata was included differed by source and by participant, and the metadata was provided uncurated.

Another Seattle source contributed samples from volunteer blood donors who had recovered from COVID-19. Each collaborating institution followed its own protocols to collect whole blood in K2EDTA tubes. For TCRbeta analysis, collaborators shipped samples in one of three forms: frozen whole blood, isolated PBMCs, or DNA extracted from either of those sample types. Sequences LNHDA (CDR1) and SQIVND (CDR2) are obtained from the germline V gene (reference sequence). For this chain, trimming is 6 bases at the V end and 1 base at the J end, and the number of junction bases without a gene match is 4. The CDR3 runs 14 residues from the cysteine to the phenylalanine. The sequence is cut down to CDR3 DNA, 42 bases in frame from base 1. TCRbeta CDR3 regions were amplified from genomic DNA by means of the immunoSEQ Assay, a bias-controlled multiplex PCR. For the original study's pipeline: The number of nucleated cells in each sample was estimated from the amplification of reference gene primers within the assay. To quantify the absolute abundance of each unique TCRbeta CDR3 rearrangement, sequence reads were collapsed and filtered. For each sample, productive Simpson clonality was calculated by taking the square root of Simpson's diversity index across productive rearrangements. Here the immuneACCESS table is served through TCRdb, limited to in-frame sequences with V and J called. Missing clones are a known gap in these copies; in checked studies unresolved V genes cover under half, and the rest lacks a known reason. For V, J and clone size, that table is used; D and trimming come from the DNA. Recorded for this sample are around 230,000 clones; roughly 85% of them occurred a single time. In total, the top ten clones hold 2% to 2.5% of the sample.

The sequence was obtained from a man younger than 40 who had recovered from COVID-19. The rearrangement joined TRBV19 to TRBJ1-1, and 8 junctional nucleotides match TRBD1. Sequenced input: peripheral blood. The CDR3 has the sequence CASSFGTGNTEAFF. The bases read TGTGCCAGTAGCTTCGGGACAGGGAACACTGAAGCTTTCTTT.